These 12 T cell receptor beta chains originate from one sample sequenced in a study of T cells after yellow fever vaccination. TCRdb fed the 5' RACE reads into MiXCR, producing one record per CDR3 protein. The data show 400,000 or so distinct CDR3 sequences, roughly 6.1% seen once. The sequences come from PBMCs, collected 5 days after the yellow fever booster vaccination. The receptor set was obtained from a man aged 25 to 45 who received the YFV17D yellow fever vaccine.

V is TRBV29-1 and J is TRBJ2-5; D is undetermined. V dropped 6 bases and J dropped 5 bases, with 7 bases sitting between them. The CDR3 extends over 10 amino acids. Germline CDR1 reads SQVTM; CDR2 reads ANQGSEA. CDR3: CSVQRETQYF. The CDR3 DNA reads TGCAGCGTCCAGAGGGAGACCCAGTACTTC.

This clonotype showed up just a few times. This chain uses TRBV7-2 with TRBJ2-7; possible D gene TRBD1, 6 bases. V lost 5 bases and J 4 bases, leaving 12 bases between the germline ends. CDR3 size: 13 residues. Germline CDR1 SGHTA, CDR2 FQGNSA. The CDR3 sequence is CASSTYRVYEQYF. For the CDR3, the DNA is TGTGCCAGCAGCACCTACAGGGTTTACGAGCAGTACTTC.

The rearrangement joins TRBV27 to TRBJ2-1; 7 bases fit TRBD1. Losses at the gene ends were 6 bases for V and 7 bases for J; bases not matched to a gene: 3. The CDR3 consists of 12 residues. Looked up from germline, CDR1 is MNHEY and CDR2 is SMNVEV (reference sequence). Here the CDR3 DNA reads TGTGCCAGCAGGACAGGGTCGAATGAGCAGTTCTTC. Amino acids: CASRTGSNEQFF.

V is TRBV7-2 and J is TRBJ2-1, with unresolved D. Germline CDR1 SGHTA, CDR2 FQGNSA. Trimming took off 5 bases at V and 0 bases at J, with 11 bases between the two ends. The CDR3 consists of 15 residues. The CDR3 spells CASSPFMLSYNEQFF. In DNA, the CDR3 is TGTGCCAGCAGCCCCTTCATGCTCTCCTACAATGAGCAGTTCTTC.

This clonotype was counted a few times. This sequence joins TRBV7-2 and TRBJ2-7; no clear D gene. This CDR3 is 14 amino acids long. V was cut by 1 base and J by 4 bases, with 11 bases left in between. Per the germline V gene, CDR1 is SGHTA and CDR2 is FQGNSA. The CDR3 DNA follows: TGTGCCAGCAGCTTAGATCACGGACCTTACGAGCAGTACTTC. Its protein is CASSLDHGPYEQYF.

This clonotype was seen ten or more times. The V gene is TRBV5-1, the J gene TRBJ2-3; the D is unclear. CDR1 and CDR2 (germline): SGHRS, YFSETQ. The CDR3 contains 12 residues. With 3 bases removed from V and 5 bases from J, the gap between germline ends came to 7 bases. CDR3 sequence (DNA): TGCGCCAGCAGCTCTACGCGAGATACGCAGTATTTT. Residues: CASSSTRDTQYF.

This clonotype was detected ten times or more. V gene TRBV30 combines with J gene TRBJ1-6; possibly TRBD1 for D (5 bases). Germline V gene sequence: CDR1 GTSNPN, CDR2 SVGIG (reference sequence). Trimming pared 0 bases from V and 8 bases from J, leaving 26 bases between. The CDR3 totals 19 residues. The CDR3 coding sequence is TGTGCCTGGAGTGTTTCGGGCCCGCCCGGCTGGACACAGGATTCACCCCTCCACTTT. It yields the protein CAWSVSGPPGWTQDSPLHF.

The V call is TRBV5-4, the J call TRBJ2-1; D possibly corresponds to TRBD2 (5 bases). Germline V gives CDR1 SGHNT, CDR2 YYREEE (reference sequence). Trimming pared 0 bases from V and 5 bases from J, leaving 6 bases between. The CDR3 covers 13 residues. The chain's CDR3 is CASSLATNNEQFF. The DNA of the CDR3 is TGTGCCAGCAGCTTGGCGACTAACAATGAGCAGTTCTTC.

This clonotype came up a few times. CDR3 sequence (DNA): TGCAGTGCTCCCGGACTAGCGGGAGGGGTCGCAGATACGCAGTATTTT. It is translated as CSAPGLAGGVADTQYF. The V and J genes are TRBV20-1 and TRBJ2-3, with TRBD2 identical over 15 bases. V gave up 5 bases and J gave up 4 bases; unmatched junction bases: 7. Germline V CDR1 and CDR2: DFQATT, SNEGSKA (reference sequence). This CDR3 comprises 16 residues.

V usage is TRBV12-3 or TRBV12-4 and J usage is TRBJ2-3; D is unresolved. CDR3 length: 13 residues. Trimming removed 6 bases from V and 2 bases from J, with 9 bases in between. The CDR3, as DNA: TGTGCCAGCAGCCTCCTTACCACAGATACGCAGTATTTT. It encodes CASSLLTTDTQYF.

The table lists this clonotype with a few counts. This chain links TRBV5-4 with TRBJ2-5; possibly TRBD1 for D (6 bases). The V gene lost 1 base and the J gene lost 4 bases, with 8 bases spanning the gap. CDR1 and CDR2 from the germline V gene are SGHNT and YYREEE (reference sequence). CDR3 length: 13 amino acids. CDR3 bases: TGTGCCAGCAGCTTGTGGGACATAGAGACCCAGTACTTC. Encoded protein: CASSLWDIETQYF.

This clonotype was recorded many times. CDR3 coding DNA: TGCGCCAGCAGCCCGGGACTAGCGGGGGCCGGGCAGTACTTC. This translates into CASSPGLAGAGQYF. V usage is TRBV5-1 and J usage is TRBJ2-7, with TRBD2 matching over 14 bases. V gave up 4 bases and J gave up 9 bases; unmatched junction bases: 6. The CDR3 sequence is 14 residues long. The germline gives CDR1 SGHRS, CDR2 YFSETQ.